Listed below are T cell receptor beta chains from one sample, sequenced in a study of response to subunit inactivated influenza vaccine. TCRdb analysed the RT-PCR reads with MiXCR anew, one entry per CDR3 protein. This table holds approximately 520,000 distinct CDR3 sequences, about 25% found once. The material sequenced was CD4+ T cells sorted from PBMCs, taken 5 to 6 days after vaccination. Receptor source: a man in his fifties who received an inactivated influenza vaccine. CDR3s include the opening cysteine and the closing phenylalanine or tryptophan. A D gene is named only where the DNA matches it firmly. Clone sizes are given selectively: once, few, many, or a class where the clone is expanded.

j_call	d_call	v_call	clone_size	cdr3_aa	cdr3_nt
TRBJ1-2	TRBD1	TRBV20-1	once	CSAPTGGWYGYTF	TGCAGTGCGCCGACAGGGGGCTGGTATGGCTACACCTTC
TRBJ2-2	TRBD1	TRBV6-1	few	CASSRDRENTGELFF	TGTGCCAGCAGTCGGGACAGGGAGAACACCGGGGAGCTGTTTTTT
TRBJ1-1	TRBD1	TRBV20-1	NA	CSARKGAGGTEAFF	TGCAGTGCTAGGAAGGGGGCAGGGGGCACTGAAGCTTTCTTT
TRBJ2-5	TRBD2	TRBV10-3	NA	CAIRRETSGEYQETQYF	TGTGCCATCAGGAGGGAGACTAGCGGGGAATACCAAGAGACCCAGTACTTC
TRBJ1-1	NA	TRBV20-1	few	CSARDVAGSNTEAFF	TGCAGTGCTAGAGATGTCGCAGGGTCAAACACTGAAGCTTTCTTT
TRBJ1-2	TRBD1	TRBV25-1	NA	CASSVGQRLGYTF	TGTGCCAGCAGTGTGGGACAGAGGCTCGGCTACACCTTC
TRBJ1-5	NA	TRBV20-1	few	CSAIGTVSAQHF	TGCAGTGCTATCGGGACCGTCTCAGCCCAGCATTTT
TRBJ2-5	TRBD1	TRBV15	few	CATSRNRGLGETQYF	TGTGCCACCAGCAGGAACAGGGGGCTCGGAGAGACCCAGTACTTC
TRBJ2-3	NA	TRBV20-1	NA	CSARAVSSTDTQYF	TGCAGTGCTAGGGCAGTATCTAGCACAGATACGCAGTATTTT
TRBJ2-2	TRBD1	TRBV28	NA	CASSWTGVETGELFF	TGTGCCAGCAGTTGGACAGGGGTGGAAACCGGGGAGCTGTTTTTT
TRBJ2-3	NA	TRBV29-1	few	CSVEGLGYSSTDTQYF	TGCAGCGTTGAGGGACTGGGCTACTCTAGCACAGATACGCAGTATTTT
TRBJ2-7	TRBD2	TRBV20-1	few	CSASRRGGRESSYEQYF	TGCAGTGCTAGCCGCCGGGGGGGCAGGGAGAGCTCCTACGAGCAGTACTTC
TRBJ2-7	NA	TRBV4-1	few	CASSHAVKGVYEQYF	TGCGCCAGCAGCCACGCCGTGAAGGGGGTGTACGAGCAGTACTTC
TRBJ1-1	NA	TRBV2	NA	CASKETYQNTEAFF	TGTGCCAGCAAGGAGACGTATCAGAACACTGAAGCTTTCTTT
TRBJ2-2	NA	TRBV29-1	many	CSVDSANTGELFF	TGCAGCGTTGATTCGGCAAACACCGGGGAGCTGTTTTTT
TRBJ2-7	TRBD2	TRBV7-3	NA	CASSLAGGPHEQYF	TGTGCCAGCAGCTTAGCGGGAGGGCCCCACGAGCAGTACTTC
TRBJ2-3	TRBD1	TRBV15	NA	CATSRHLGAGGDTQYF	TGTGCCACCAGCAGACATCTTGGGGCAGGGGGAGATACGCAGTATTTT
TRBJ2-3	TRBD2	TRBV5-1	NA	CASSTGLAGSKPGYTDTQYF	TGCGCCAGCAGCACGGGACTAGCGGGGAGCAAACCGGGATACACAGATACGCAGTATTTT
TRBJ2-1	NA	TRBV4-2	NA	CASSQVTDHEQFF	TGTGCCAGCAGCCAAGTAACAGACCATGAGCAGTTCTTC
TRBJ2-4	TRBD2	TRBV4-1	NA	CASSQVLAKAKNIQYF	TGCGCCAGCAGCCAAGTACTAGCGAAAGCCAAAAACATTCAGTACTTC
TRBJ2-2	TRBD2	TRBV7-2	NA	CASSKGLAAGELFF	TGTGCCAGCAGTAAGGGACTAGCTGCCGGGGAGCTGTTTTTT
TRBJ2-1	TRBD2	TRBV3-1	NA	CASSRRAGGGGNEQFF	TGTGCCAGCAGCCGGAGAGCGGGGGGAGGCGGCAATGAGCAGTTCTTC
TRBJ2-2	NA	TRBV5-1	many	CASSFSTGELFF	TGCGCCAGCAGCTTTTCTACCGGGGAGCTGTTTTTT
TRBJ2-7	NA	TRBV6-5	NA	CASSYSPDYEQYF	TGTGCCAGCAGTTACTCTCCAGACTACGAGCAGTACTTC
TRBJ2-7	NA	TRBV30	NA	CAWQGSGYEQYF	TGTGCCTGGCAGGGATCCGGCTACGAGCAGTACTTC
TRBJ2-7	NA	TRBV10-3	NA	CAISQGGAYEQYF	TGTGCCATCAGCCAGGGAGGTGCCTACGAGCAGTACTTC
TRBJ2-2	NA	TRBV5-5	NA	CASSLLGGVTGELFF	TGTGCCAGCAGCTTGTTAGGCGGTGTCACCGGGGAGCTGTTTTTT
TRBJ2-1	NA	TRBV5-1	many	CASATSGSSYNEQFF	TGCGCCAGCGCCACCAGCGGGTCTTCCTACAATGAGCAGTTCTTC
TRBJ2-1	TRBD2	TRBV29-1	NA	CSAPVSSGRLNEQFF	TGCAGCGCTCCCGTTTCTAGCGGGAGACTAAATGAGCAGTTCTTC
TRBJ2-7	NA	TRBV3-1	NA	CASKYAGFDEQYF	TGTGCCAGCAAGTACGCTGGCTTCGACGAGCAGTACTTC
TRBJ2-3	NA	TRBV7-9	NA	CASSSERDSRLADTQYF	TGTGCCAGCAGCTCGGAAAGGGACTCGAGGCTCGCAGATACGCAGTATTTT
TRBJ2-3	TRBD2	TRBV4-3	few	CASSQVLGGATDTQYF	TGCGCCAGCAGCCAAGTCCTCGGGGGGGCCACAGATACGCAGTATTTT
TRBJ1-5	NA	TRBV2	NA	CASSPGTDYNQPQHF	TGTGCCAGCAGTCCCGGGACGGATTACAATCAGCCCCAGCATTTT
TRBJ2-3	TRBD1	TRBV5-1	NA	CASSLGTGPVDTQYF	TGCGCCAGCAGCTTGGGGACAGGGCCAGTAGATACGCAGTATTTT
TRBJ2-2	TRBD2	TRBV20-1	NA	CSARARGRSSTGELFF	TGCAGTGCTAGAGCTCGCGGGAGGTCTAGCACCGGGGAGCTGTTTTTT
TRBJ2-5	TRBD1	TRBV5-1	few	CASSTRSGGVETQYF	TGCGCCAGCAGCACGCGATCAGGGGGCGTGGAGACCCAGTACTTC
TRBJ2-7	TRBD1	TRBV11-2	few	CASGILGTGDDVQYF	TGTGCCAGCGGTATACTCGGGACAGGTGATGATGTGCAGTACTTC
TRBJ2-5	NA	TRBV28	NA	CASSLTEETQYF	TGTGCCAGCAGTTTAACAGAGGAGACCCAGTACTTC
TRBJ2-7	TRBD2	TRBV4-3	few	CASSRDYRSNWYEQYF	TGCGCCAGCAGCCGGGACTATCGCTCAAATTGGTACGAGCAGTACTTC
TRBJ2-2	NA	TRBV10-1	NA	CASSGFAGELFF	TGCGCCAGCAGTGGGTTTGCCGGGGAGCTGTTTTTT
TRBJ1-1	NA	TRBV5-1	NA	CASSLEGGGVGEAFF	TGCGCCAGCAGCTTGGAAGGCGGGGGAGTCGGTGAAGCTTTCTTT
TRBJ1-6	NA	TRBV20-1	NA	CSASGGAYNSPLHF	TGCAGTGCAAGCGGGGGGGCTTATAATTCACCCCTCCACTTT
TRBJ1-5	NA	TRBV24-1	NA	CATARGGLGNQPQHF	TGTGCCACCGCGAGGGGAGGGTTGGGCAATCAGCCCCAGCATTTT
TRBJ2-6	NA	TRBV10-3	NA	CAIQVSSGANVLTF	TGTGCCATCCAGGTTAGCTCTGGGGCCAACGTCCTGACTTTC
TRBJ2-4	TRBD1	TRBV7-2	NA	CASSRTGFLTKNIQYF	TGTGCCAGCAGCCGGACAGGCTTTCTAACCAAAAACATTCAGTACTTC
TRBJ2-1	TRBD2	TRBV5-1	few	CASSKTGGSYNEQFF	TGCGCCAGCAGCAAGACGGGGGGCTCCTACAATGAGCAGTTCTTC
TRBJ1-1	NA	TRBV6-1	NA	CASSEAPGGTNTEAFF	TGTGCCAGCAGTGAAGCACCGGGCGGAACGAACACTGAAGCTTTCTTT
TRBJ2-7	NA	TRBV29-1	many	CSVEGVYEQYF	TGCAGCGTTGAGGGAGTCTACGAGCAGTACTTC
TRBJ2-1	NA	TRBV6-2/TRBV6-3	NA	CAVWNEQFF	TGTGCTGTATGGAATGAGCAGTTCTTC
TRBJ1-6	NA	TRBV5-1	few	CASSVGTASSYNSPLHF	TGCGCCAGCAGCGTCGGGACGGCGAGCTCCTATAATTCACCCCTCCACTTT
TRBJ1-2	NA	TRBV6-5	few	CASKPSGGKYGYTF	TGTGCCAGCAAACCAAGCGGGGGGAAGTATGGCTACACCTTC
TRBJ1-2	TRBD1	TRBV7-9	many	CASSWDRAGYTF	TGTGCCAGCAGCTGGGACAGGGCTGGCTACACCTTC
TRBJ1-5	NA	TRBV15	NA	CATSRGRGDYSNQPQHF	TGTGCCACCAGCAGAGGCAGGGGAGACTATAGCAATCAGCCCCAGCATTTT
TRBJ1-3	NA	TRBV6-2/TRBV6-3	NA	CASSTLPYRTQPSGNTIYF	TGTGCCAGCAGTACCTTACCTTACAGGACACAGCCCTCTGGAAACACCATATATTTT
TRBJ2-5	NA	TRBV6-1	few	CASLTHTGVRETQYF	TGTGCCAGCCTAACCCATACGGGGGTGAGAGAGACCCAGTACTTC
TRBJ2-4	TRBD1	TRBV7-9	NA	CASSLALDRVNIQYF	TGTGCCAGCAGCTTAGCGCTGGACAGGGTGAACATTCAGTACTTC
TRBJ2-3	NA	TRBV6-5	NA	CASSYRSGMGDTQYF	TGTGCCAGCAGTTATCGTTCAGGGATGGGGGATACGCAGTATTTT
TRBJ2-3	NA	TRBV5-1	NA	CASNEGSVADTQYF	TGCGCCAGCAACGAAGGGAGTGTGGCAGATACGCAGTATTTT
TRBJ1-2	TRBD1	TRBV5-6	few	CASRNGQGNGGYTF	TGTGCCAGCAGGAACGGACAGGGAAACGGTGGCTACACCTTC
TRBJ2-7	NA	TRBV28	few	CASRRGSGSTYEQYF	TGTGCCAGCAGACGCGGATCAGGCAGTACCTACGAGCAGTACTTC